Listed below are T cell receptor beta chains from one sample, sequenced in a study of OX40 agonist ivuxolimab in advanced cancers. Here immunoSEQ multiplex PCR was the method, and the copy in TCRdb shows in-frame clones only, minus some. This table holds some 72,000 clones, around 94% found once. This material consisted of CD4+ or CD8+ T cells sorted from blood, taken in a trial of the OX40 agonist ivuxolimab. The receptors were gathered from an adult with an advanced solid tumor such as melanoma, head and neck, liver or kidney cancer. CDR3s include the opening cysteine and the closing phenylalanine or tryptophan. D genes are given only for firm matches. Clone size is given for some rows only: seen once, a few or many times, or a class if the clone is expanded.

clone size	V gene	J gene	D gene	CDR3 DNA	CDR3 protein
NA	TRBV5-1	TRBJ2-5	NA	TGCGCCAGCAGCCCCGGGAACCAAGAGACCCAGTACTTC	CASSPGNQETQYF
NA	TRBV19	TRBJ1-5	NA	TGTGCCAGTAGTACCTACGGGACGGACAATCAGCCCCAGCATTTT	CASSTYGTDNQPQHF
NA	TRBV28	TRBJ2-2	NA	TGTGCCAGCGGGGGCTGGGGGGCGGAATTCTCCACCGGGGAGCTGTTTTTT	CASGGWGAEFSTGELFF
NA	TRBV15	TRBJ1-4	NA	TGTGCCACCACTGCAGGGCTCCTTGTGCCTAATGAAAAACTGTTTTTT	CATTAGLLVPNEKLFF
NA	TRBV2	TRBJ1-5	NA	TGTGCCAGCAGGACACAGGGAGATCAGCCCCAGCATTTT	CASRTQGDQPQHF
NA	TRBV25-1	TRBJ1-4	NA	TGTGCCAGCCGACGAGGGGCAGGTGAAAAACTGTTTTTT	CASRRGAGEKLFF
NA	TRBV4-2	TRBJ2-6	NA	TGTGCCAGCAGCCAAGACGGGAGAACACAATCTGGGGCCAACGTCCTGACTTTC	CASSQDGRTQSGANVLTF
NA	TRBV5-1	TRBJ1-5	NA	TGCGCCAGCAGCTTGGTGGCAGGGATTCAGCCCCAGCATTTT	CASSLVAGIQPQHF
NA	TRBV5-1	TRBJ2-3	NA	TGCGCCAGCAGCTTGGGACCACATACCCTCACAGATACGCAGTATTTT	CASSLGPHTLTDTQYF
NA	TRBV2	TRBJ1-1	NA	TGTGCCAGTCACAGGGCGAACACTGAAGCTTTCTTT	CASHRANTEAFF
NA	TRBV6-6	TRBJ1-5	TRBD1	TGTGCCAGCAGTACCGGGACAGCCTTGGGTCAGCCCCAGCATTTT	CASSTGTALGQPQHF
NA	TRBV18	TRBJ2-4	TRBD2	TGTGCCAGCTCACCAGCTCGGGGGGGCCTGGACAAAAACATTCAGTACTTC	CASSPARGGLDKNIQYF
NA	TRBV7-9	TRBJ1-1	NA	TGTGCCAGCAGCTCCGGGCCCAGAGGGGCTTTCTTT	CASSSGPRGAFF
NA	TRBV10-3	TRBJ2-1	TRBD2	TGTGCCATCAGCCAAGTGAGCGAGGGAGGGGATGAGCAGTTCTTC	CAISQVSEGGDEQFF
NA	TRBV14	TRBJ2-2	TRBD1	TGTGCCAGCAGCCCACACAGGGGACCCGGGGAGCTGTTTTTT	CASSPHRGPGELFF
once	TRBV7-7	TRBJ2-2	TRBD1	TGTGCCTCACGCAGAACAGGGGACGCCGGGGAGCTGTTTTTT	CASRRTGDAGELFF
NA	TRBV4-1	TRBJ1-4	NA	TGCGCCAGCAGCCAAGGCTGGGCAACTAATGAAAAACTGTTTTTT	CASSQGWATNEKLFF
NA	TRBV5-1	TRBJ1-1	NA	TGCGCCAGCAGCTTGGAACCCCGGGTGGTGTACCCCCGGACTGAAGCTTTCTTT	CASSLEPRVVYPRTEAFF
NA	TRBV7-9	TRBJ2-1	NA	TGTGCCAGCAGCCCCCTGGGGGCTAGCAGCAATGAGCAGTTCTTC	CASSPLGASSNEQFF
once	TRBV7-9	TRBJ1-2	TRBD1	TGTGCCAGCAGCTTGCGGGACAGCCTCTATGGCTACACCTTC	CASSLRDSLYGYTF
once	TRBV5-5	TRBJ2-5	NA	TGTGCCAGCAGCTGGGCCAGCCAAGAGACCCAGTACTTC	CASSWASQETQYF
NA	TRBV30	TRBJ2-3	NA	TGTGCCTGGAGTGTAAGCGGCACAGATACGCAGTATTTT	CAWSVSGTDTQYF
NA	TRBV28	TRBJ1-1	NA	TGTGCCAGCTGCAACCCGAACACTGAAGCTTTCTTT	CASCNPNTEAFF
once	TRBV19	TRBJ1-3	NA	TGTGCCAGTACCCTTTTAGGCTCTGGAAACACCATATATTTT	CASTLLGSGNTIYF
NA	TRBV7-9	TRBJ2-3	NA	TGTGCCAGCAGCTTGGGGGCTCTAAGCACAGATACGCAGTATTTT	CASSLGALSTDTQYF
NA	TRBV5-1	TRBJ2-5	NA	TGCGCCAGCAGCTCAGGGTCGAGCCAAGAGACCCAGTACTTC	CASSSGSSQETQYF
NA	TRBV14	TRBJ1-1	NA	TGTGCCAGCAGCCAAGATCTCAGCGCGGCTTTCTTT	CASSQDLSAAFF
NA	TRBV5-1	TRBJ1-6	TRBD1	TGCGCCAGCAGCCCGGACAGGGACCAACCTTCACCCCTCCACTTT	CASSPDRDQPSPLHF
NA	TRBV10-3	TRBJ2-5	NA	TGTGCCATCAGCTCACCGGGGGAGACCCAGTACTTC	CAISSPGETQYF
NA	TRBV7-9	TRBJ2-7	NA	TGTGCCAGCAGCAAAGCTTCCAAGACCTACGAGCAGTACTTC	CASSKASKTYEQYF
NA	TRBV10-3	TRBJ2-3	TRBD2	TGTGCCATCAGTGAGGCAGGGACTAGCGGCCCAGATACGCAGTATTTT	CAISEAGTSGPDTQYF
NA	TRBV5-8	TRBJ1-5	TRBD1	TGTGCCAGCAGCCTCCGGGACAGGGGGCCTAATCAGCCCCAGCATTTT	CASSLRDRGPNQPQHF
NA	TRBV27	TRBJ2-7	TRBD1	TGTGCCAGCAGCCCTTGGCGGACAGGGGGCTCCTCCTACGAGCAGTACTTC	CASSPWRTGGSSYEQYF
NA	TRBV5-1	TRBJ2-1	NA	TGCGCCAGCAGCTCGGCGGGCTTAAATGAGCAGTTCTTC	CASSSAGLNEQFF
NA	TRBV7-2	TRBJ2-3	NA	TGTGCCAGCAGCTTAGATAGACCCCCAGATACGCAGTATTTT	CASSLDRPPDTQYF
NA	TRBV6-5	TRBJ2-5	TRBD2	TGTGCCAGCTGGGTAGCGGGGGAGACCCAGTACTTC	CASWVAGETQYF
NA	TRBV7-9	TRBJ1-1	NA	TGTGCCAGCAGCTTAGGGTCGGGGGTTCGCGGCACTGAAGCTTTCTTT	CASSLGSGVRGTEAFF
NA	TRBV2	TRBJ1-1	TRBD1	TGTGCCAGCAGGTTACAGGGGCAAGCTTTCTTT	CASRLQGQAFF
NA	TRBV16	TRBJ2-7	NA	TGTGCCAGCAGCCATCACGGCAGAACCTACGAGCAGTACTTC	CASSHHGRTYEQYF
once	TRBV29-1	TRBJ1-3	TRBD1	TGCAGCGCGCGGCAGGGGGCTAACGGAAACACCATATATTTT	CSARQGANGNTIYF
few	TRBV11-1	TRBJ1-1	TRBD1	TGTGCCAGCAGCTTAGCGCTCAGGGGGGCGACGCGAAACACTGAAGCTTTCTTT	CASSLALRGATRNTEAFF
NA	TRBV5-1	TRBJ2-3	NA	TGCGCCAGCAGCTTTGGAGGCCTCGCAGATACGCAGTATTTT	CASSFGGLADTQYF
NA	TRBV15	TRBJ1-3	NA	TGTGCCACCAGCAGAGATCAAGCCGAACTCTCTGGAAACACCATATATTTT	CATSRDQAELSGNTIYF
NA	TRBV7-2	TRBJ2-5	NA	TGTGCCAGCAGCTTATCAGCGGGCCAAGAGACCCAGTACTTC	CASSLSAGQETQYF
NA	TRBV29-1	TRBJ2-1	NA	TGCAGCGTTGAGTCTAGGCGGAGCTCCTACAATGAGCAGTTCTTC	CSVESRRSSYNEQFF